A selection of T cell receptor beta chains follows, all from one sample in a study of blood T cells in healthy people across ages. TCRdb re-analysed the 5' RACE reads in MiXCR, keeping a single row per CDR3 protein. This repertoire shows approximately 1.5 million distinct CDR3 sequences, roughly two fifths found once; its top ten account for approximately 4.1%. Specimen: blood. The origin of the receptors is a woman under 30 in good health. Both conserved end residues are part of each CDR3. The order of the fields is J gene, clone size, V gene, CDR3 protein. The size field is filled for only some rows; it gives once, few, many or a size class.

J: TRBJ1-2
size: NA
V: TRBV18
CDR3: CASSPYRVNYGYTF

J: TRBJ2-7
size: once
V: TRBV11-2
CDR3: CASSLVGAVAGVQYF

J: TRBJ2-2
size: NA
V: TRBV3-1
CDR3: CASSPQTGTGNTGELFF

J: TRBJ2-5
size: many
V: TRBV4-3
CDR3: CASSPTRGLAGWETQYF

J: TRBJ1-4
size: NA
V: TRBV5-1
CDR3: CASRAAVANEKLFF

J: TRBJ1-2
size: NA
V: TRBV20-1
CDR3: CRVADRDYGYTF

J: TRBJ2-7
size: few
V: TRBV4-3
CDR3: CASSQRLDYEQYF

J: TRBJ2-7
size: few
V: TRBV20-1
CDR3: CSAQRTGGGSYEQYF

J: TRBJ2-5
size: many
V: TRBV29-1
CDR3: CSVGGRGIETQYF

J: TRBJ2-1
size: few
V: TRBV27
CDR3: CASNVGLTAYNEQFF

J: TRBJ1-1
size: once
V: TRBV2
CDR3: CASRPDRLSHEAFF

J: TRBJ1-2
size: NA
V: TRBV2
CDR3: CASSAPGPPGFYGYTF

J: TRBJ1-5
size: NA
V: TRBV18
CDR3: CASSQGFANQPQHF

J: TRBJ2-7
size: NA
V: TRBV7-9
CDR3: CASSLVPGALYEQYF

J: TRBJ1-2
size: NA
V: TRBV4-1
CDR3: CASSPNGANYGYTF

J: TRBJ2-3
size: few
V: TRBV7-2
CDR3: CASSLAGGRGDTQYF

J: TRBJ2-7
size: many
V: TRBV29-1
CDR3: CSVEDRQGFYEQYF

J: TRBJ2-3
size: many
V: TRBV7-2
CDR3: CASGRTSGATDTQYF

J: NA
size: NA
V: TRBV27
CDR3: CASSLGGPRYNEQYF

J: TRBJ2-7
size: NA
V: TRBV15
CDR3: CATAPSSRGLDNEQYF

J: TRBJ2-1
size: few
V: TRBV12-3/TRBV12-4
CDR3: CASTFGGDEQFF

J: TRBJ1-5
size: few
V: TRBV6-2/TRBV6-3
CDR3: CASSYLAGERQPQHF

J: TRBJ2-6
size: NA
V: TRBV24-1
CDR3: CATSDSPGTGHSSGANVLTF

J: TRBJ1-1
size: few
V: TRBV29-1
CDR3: CSVCDTGTQGTEAFF

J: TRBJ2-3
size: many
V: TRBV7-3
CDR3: CASSRRLAGTDTQYF

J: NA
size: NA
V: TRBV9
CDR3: CASSVSLIAGAYNEQYF

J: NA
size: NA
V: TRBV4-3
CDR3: CASSQDRQYNEQYF

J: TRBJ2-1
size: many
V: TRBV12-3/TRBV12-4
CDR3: CASSLLGTSGSNEQFF

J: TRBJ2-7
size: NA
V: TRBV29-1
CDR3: CSVVGQFPYEQYF